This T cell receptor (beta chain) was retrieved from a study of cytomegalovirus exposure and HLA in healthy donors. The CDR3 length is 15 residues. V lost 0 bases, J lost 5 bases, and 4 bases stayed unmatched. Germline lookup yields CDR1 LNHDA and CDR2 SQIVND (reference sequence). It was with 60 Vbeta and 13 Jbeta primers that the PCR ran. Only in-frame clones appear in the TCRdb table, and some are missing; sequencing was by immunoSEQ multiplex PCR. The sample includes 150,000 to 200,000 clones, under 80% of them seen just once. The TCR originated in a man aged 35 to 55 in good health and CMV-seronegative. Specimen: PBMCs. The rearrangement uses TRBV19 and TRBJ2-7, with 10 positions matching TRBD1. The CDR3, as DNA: TGTGCCAGTAGTATAGAGGCGACAGGGGGCCACGAGCAGTACTTC. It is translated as CASSIEATGGHEQYF.